This TCR beta chain was profiled in a study of T cell responses to AZD1222 COVID-19 vaccine. A word on this clone: Its specificity is not known.

The assay was immunoSEQ multiplex PCR, and TCRdb's table has in-frame clones only and misses some. The repertoire includes about 87,000 clones, nearly 90% of them detected once, and 8.4% sits in the top ten. The study, taken as a whole, reports: It was only a handful of AZD1222 recipients who were seropositive at baseline.

The receptor's source is an adult in good health. The input for sequencing was peripheral blood, taken on day 0 of AZD1222 vaccination.

CDR3 bases: TGTGCCAGCAGCTTGGGACTAGCGGGGAACACAGATACGCAGTATTTT. Residues: CASSLGLAGNTDTQYF. The rearrangement uses TRBV11-3 and TRBJ2-3; 13 bases line up with TRBD2. Germline V gene sequence: CDR1 SGHNT, CDR2 YENEEA. The CDR3 covers 16 residues. V dropped 3 bases and J dropped 2; count of bases not matched to a gene: 2.